This TCR beta chain was sequenced in a study of T cells after yellow fever vaccination. Overall study context: SMART-Seq v4 Ultra Low Input handled preparation of low-cell-number fractions. Broader study findings: A limited proportion of clonotypes was detected within both the CD4 and CD8 compartments. Detected again after the booster were most primary-vaccination clones, at 96% CD4 and roughly 88% CD8. Within FACS-sorted repertoires, abundant clonotypes contaminating from the bulk population could be present.

Germline CDR1 and CDR2: LGHNA and YNFKEQ. V lost 5 bases, J lost 5 bases, and 18 bases lay in between. The CDR3 runs 15 residues. TCRdb re-analysed the 5' RACE reads in MiXCR, keeping a single row per CDR3 protein. The data hold a few hundred thousand distinct CDR3 sequences, with about a sixth observed a single time. A note on this clonotype: Its specificity is not known.

Material: PBMCs, obtained 5 to 6 days after the first yellow fever vaccination. The chain has TRBV4-2 and TRBJ1-1; no clear D gene. The receptor comes from a man between 18 and 35 years old who received the YFV17D yellow fever vaccine. CDR3 DNA: TGTGCCAGCAGCGACGCTAAACCGAGTGGAACTGAAGCTTTCTTT. This gives the protein CASSDAKPSGTEAFF.